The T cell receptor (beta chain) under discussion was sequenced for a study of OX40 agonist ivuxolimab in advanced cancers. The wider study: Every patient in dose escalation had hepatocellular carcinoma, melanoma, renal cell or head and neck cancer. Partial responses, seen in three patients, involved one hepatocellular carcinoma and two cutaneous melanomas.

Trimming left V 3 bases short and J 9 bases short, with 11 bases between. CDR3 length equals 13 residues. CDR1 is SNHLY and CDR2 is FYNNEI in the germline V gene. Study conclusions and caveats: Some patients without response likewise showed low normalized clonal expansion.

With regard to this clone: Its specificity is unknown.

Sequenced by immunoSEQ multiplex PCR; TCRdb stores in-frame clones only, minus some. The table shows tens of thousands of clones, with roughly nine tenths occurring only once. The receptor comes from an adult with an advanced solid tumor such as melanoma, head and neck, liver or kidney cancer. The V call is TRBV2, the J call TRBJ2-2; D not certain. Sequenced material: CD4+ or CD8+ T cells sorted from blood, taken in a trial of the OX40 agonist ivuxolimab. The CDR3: CASSDDGSWELFF. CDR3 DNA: TGTGCCAGCAGTGATGATGGATCGTGGGAGCTGTTTTTT.